This T cell receptor (beta chain) is from a study of T-cell memory formation after mild COVID-19. General observations from the study: Researchers found some responding clones in pre-infection memory, a sign that cross-reactive memory joined.

As concerns this clonotype: Its specificity is unknown.

TCRdb passed the 5' RACE reads through MiXCR, listing each CDR3 protein once. The repertoire holds about 170,000 distinct CDR3 sequences, with about an eighth as singletons. This CDR3 is built from 15 residues. In germline, CDR1 is SGHVS, CDR2 FQNEAQ. The V end was cut by 6 bases, the J end by 4 bases, with 17 bases between. This chain links TRBV7-8 with TRBJ2-3, with a tentative D call TRBD2 (6 bases). Sequencing input: PBMCs or a T cell subset sorted from them (not recorded which). This receptor was obtained from a man aged 18 to 30 who had mild COVID-19 (a few samples of this study predate the infection). Cell type and time point are not known. CDR3 DNA sequence: TGTGCCAGCAGACTAGCTAGGATGTCAGCAGATACGCAGTATTTT. Translation: CASRLARMSADTQYF.